These 6 T cell receptor beta chains share one sample of origin, sequenced in a study of blood T cell repertoires in COVID-19. Clones were read by immunoSEQ multiplex PCR, and TCRdb kept only the in-frame ones, dropping some. The table has 300,000 to 400,000 clones, 86% seen once. What was sequenced was PBMCs or T cells enriched from blood (not recorded which). The receptor set was obtained from a woman in her thirties or forties with acute COVID-19.

Only a few counts were recorded for this clone. The rearrangement links TRBV19 to TRBJ2-3; D is possibly TRBD2 (6 bases). Deletions cut 5 bases from V and 3 bases from J, with 18 bases between. Germline V gives CDR1 LNHDA, CDR2 SQIVND (reference sequence). The CDR3 extends over 16 amino acids. The CDR3 region has the DNA TGTGCCAGTAGTCTTCCCGGGGGTGGGGATACAGATACGCAGTATTTT. It encodes CASSLPGGGDTDTQYF.

This CDR3 reads CASSQEEQLLNSPLHF. The CDR3 nucleotides are TGCGCCAGCAGCCAAGAGGAACAGCTCTTAAATTCACCCCTCCACTTT. The V call is TRBV4-3, the J call TRBJ1-6; D is uncertain. Trimming left V 0 bases short and J 7 bases short, with 13 bases between. CDR3 length equals 16 residues. Germline loops: CDR1 LGHNA, CDR2 YSLEER.

This clone was counted once. This chain joins TRBV5-1 and TRBJ2-1; tentatively, D is TRBD2 (6 bases). Germline CDR1 is SGHRS and CDR2 is YFSETQ. The CDR3 runs to 16 residues. The ends were cut back, 0 bases at V and 2 bases at J, with 12 bases in the middle. CDR3 amino acids: CASSLGFSGAYNEQFF. The DNA of the CDR3 is TGCGCCAGCAGCTTGGGGTTTAGCGGAGCCTACAATGAGCAGTTCTTC.

This chain joins TRBV11-2 and TRBJ2-5, with 9 bases lining up with TRBD1. CDR1 and CDR2 from the germline V gene are SGHAT and FQNNGV. The CDR3 length is 14 residues. With 2 bases clipped from V and 4 bases from J, the junction kept 2 bases outside the gene matches. DNA for the CDR3: TGTGCCAGCAGCTTAATGGGACAGGGAGAGACCCAGTACTTC. It specifies CASSLMGQGETQYF.

The genes are TRBV19 and TRBJ1-5; D is unresolved. The CDR3 has 14 residues. Between the trimmed V and J ends, which lost 7 bases and 0 bases, there was a span of 10 bases. Germline V gives CDR1 LNHDA, CDR2 SQIVND (reference sequence). CDR3 coding DNA: TGTGCCAGTAATGCCCTGGCTAGCAATCAGCCCCAGCATTTT. Its translation is CASNALASNQPQHF.

V is TRBV6-5 and J is TRBJ2-7, with a tentative D call TRBD1 (6 bases). The CDR3 totals 14 residues. Germline loops: CDR1 MNHEY, CDR2 SVGAGI. Trimming took off 2 bases at V and 5 bases at J, with 13 bases between the two ends. DNA for the CDR3: TGTGCCAGCAGTTACAAAGGGGGTAGGAACGAGCAGTACTTC. This encodes CASSYKGGRNEQYF.